This T cell receptor beta chain was captured in a study of shared clonotypes between healthy human individuals. Overall study: Donor ages ranged 18 to 49 years: a couple of women, a few men. Each donor contributed plates that comprised three CD4 naive, three CD4 memory, two CD8 naive and one CD8 memory. Study-wide results and caveats: Compared with memory subsets, naive subsets generally had larger estimated richness.

As handled by the study authors: Filtering of immunoSEQ junctional sequences could not match full-length read filtering. TCRdb's copy holds only in-frame clones and misses some; the assay was immunoSEQ multiplex PCR. D and trimming come from the DNA, and the V and J calls and clone size come from that table. The repertoire holds 760,000 or so clones, just over 95% seen once, with approximately 0.2% in the top ten. The CDR3 is 14 amino acids. Germline CDR1 and CDR2: LNHNV and YYDKDF (reference sequence). Losses at the gene ends were 0 bases for V and 10 bases for J; bases not matched to a gene: 7. It was CD45RO-negative cells, positively selected for CCR7, that made up naive CD8 cells, with terminally differentiated effector memory CD45RA+ cells excluded. This clone was recorded only once. The antigen is unknown.

The source is a man younger than 45 in good health. The J gene is TRBJ2-7, the V gene TRBV15; 9 nucleotides line up with TRBD1. The source material was naive CD8+ T cells sorted from blood. CDR3 in amino acids: CATSRDARDRAQYF. The CDR3 DNA sequence: TGTGCCACCAGCAGAGATGCCAGGGACAGGGCCCAGTACTTC.